This T cell receptor (beta chain) was obtained from a study of radiotherapy plus CTLA-4 blockade in lung cancer. This table comes from immunoSEQ multiplex PCR, and its TCRdb copy is limited to in-frame clones, with some not included. The sample records about 62,000 clones, roughly three quarters being singletons. Remarks on this clone: Its matching antigen is unknown. The junction shows a germline mismatch at one end, possibly a read error.

Lung cancer patients with chemo-refractory metastatic non-small-cell disease were given focal radiation plus CTLA-4 blockade with ipilimumab. CDR3 length: 14 amino acids. The germline V gene encodes CDR1 SEHNR and CDR2 FQNEAQ (reference sequence). Study-level results: Clones of tumor-derived TCRs expanded in blood after radiotherapy plus ipilimumab.

Sample: peripheral blood, taken from a patient treated with radiotherapy plus ipilimumab. This TCR was sampled from a human donor with non-small cell lung cancer who had a complete response to radiotherapy plus ipilimumab. The chain combines TRBV7-9 with TRBJ2-3, with 9 bases matching TRBD2. The CDR3, as DNA: TGTGCCAGCAGCCCTGGGACTAGCACGGATACGCAGTATTTT. Translating it yields CASSPGTSTDTQYF.